The TCR beta chain described here comes from a study of radiation and T cells in renal cell carcinoma. Treatment of the sample: 15 Gy SBRT to primary tumor, nephrectomy 4 weeks later. This CDR3 region has 16 residues. CDR1 and CDR2 (germline): SGDLS, YYNGEE. Trimming shortened V by 0 bases and J by 0 bases, and 10 bases separated the two germline ends. Libraries were prepared by immunoSEQ multiplex PCR; TCRdb keeps only in-frame clonotypes and omits some of them. The sample carries 15,000 or so clones, roughly 50% recorded once. Sequenced here: tumor tissue, sampled from a patient whose treatment included radiotherapy and nephrectomy. This TCR came from a woman in her sixties with renal cell carcinoma. V is TRBV9 and J is TRBJ1-5; D is undetermined. The CDR3 DNA sequence: TGTGCCAGCAGCGTAGACAGAATCTTTAGCAATCAGCCCCAGCATTTT. It codes for CASSVDRIFSNQPQHF.